This T cell receptor (beta chain) originates from a study of CD8+CD57+ T cells in acquired aplastic anemia. Study details: Sorting CD4+ and CD8+ cells gave DNA averaging about 2.9 ug.

All sequencing subjects had displayed CD8+CD57+ cell expansion on flow cytometry. Germline V gene data show CDR1 as WSHSY and CDR2 as SAAADI. The CDR3 sequence is 12 residues long. Ten or more counts support this clonotype. Its ends do not fully match the called genes, so a read error is possible. According to the study, genomic DNA was the template for TCR beta VDJ and CDR3 profiling. TCRdb itself ran the reads through MiXCR, one entry per CDR3 protein. The sample shows 200,000 or so distinct CDR3 sequences, about half of them seen only once. The sequence was obtained from a human donor with aplastic anemia. The gene calls are TRBV10-2 and TRBJ2-1; D perhaps matches TRBD2 (6 bases). The material sequenced was sorted CD4+, CD8+, or CD8+CD57+ T cells (not recorded which) from PBMCs. CDR3 bases: TGTGCCAGCGGGCGGACCTACAATGAGCAGTTCTTC. Translated, it gives CASGRTYNEQFF.